One sample yielded the 16 T cell receptor beta chains listed below, sequenced in a study of T cells in Graves' hyperthyroidism and ophthalmopathy. RNA transcripts were the template for amplifying TCR beta CDR3 regions. During a first-round RT-PCR of the TCR CDR3, the HTBI primer set was used. TCRdb used MiXCR to reprocess the multiplex PCR reads, holding one entry per CDR3 protein. The sample lists a few hundred thousand distinct CDR3 sequences; 15% to 19% were seen once. The sample consisted of blood. The receptor source for this set is a woman aged 25 to 39 with Graves' hyperthyroidism.

This clonotype was counted at least ten times. This rearrangement joins TRBV6-5 to TRBJ1-3; D unresolved. This CDR3 is 16 amino acids long. Per germline, CDR1 MNHEY and CDR2 SVGAGI. V was clipped by 0 bases and J by 0 bases, with 9 bases between them. The DNA for the CDR3 is TGTGCCAGCAGTTACTCGGTCGGGGACTCTGGAAACACCATATATTTT. It encodes CASSYSVGDSGNTIYF.

This clonotype was seen ten or more times. V is TRBV7-9 and J is TRBJ2-3, with D hard to call. Germline-derived CDR1 and CDR2 are SEHNR and FQNEAQ (reference sequence). Trimming removed 3 bases at V and 2 bases at J, with 9 bases between. The CDR3 totals 14 residues. The CDR3 protein is CASSLPAATDTQYF. The DNA for the CDR3 is TGTGCCAGCAGCTTGCCGGCAGCCACAGATACGCAGTATTTT.

This clonotype was recorded many times. The CDR3, as DNA: TGTGCCAGCAGCTTGGTAGGGTCGGCGGTTAAGACCCAGTACTTC. Amino acid sequence: CASSLVGSAVKTQYF. The rearrangement joins TRBV11-2 to TRBJ2-5, with D hard to call. Germline values: CDR1 SGHAT, CDR2 FQNNGV. V lost 3 bases to trimming and J lost 6 bases, with 17 bases between them. The length of the CDR3 is 15 residues.

This clonotype has at least ten counts. The chain is built from TRBV30 and TRBJ1-6; the D is unclear. Looked up from germline, CDR1 is GTSNPN and CDR2 is SVGIG (reference sequence). V was pared by 5 bases and J by 13 bases, with 18 bases between. The CDR3 spans 13 residues. The CDR3, as DNA: TGTGCCTGGCTACCCACGGCGTCGGGGCCCCTCCACTTT. Translating it yields CAWLPTASGPLHF.

The V and J genes are TRBV6-1 and TRBJ2-1; D unresolved. V was pared by 5 bases and J by 3 bases, with 20 bases between. The CDR3 length is 17 residues. Germline assignment: CDR1 MNHNS and CDR2 SASEGT. The CDR3 sequence is CASSRPPRRTLYNEQFF. The DNA for the CDR3 is TGTGCCAGCAGTCGCCCACCCCGACGGACCCTCTACAATGAGCAGTTCTTC.

The chain has TRBV27 and TRBJ1-1; D is unclear. Trimming took 6 bases from V and 1 from J, leaving 12 bases between them. Germline CDR1 reads MNHEY; CDR2 reads SMNVEV (reference sequence). The CDR3 sequence is 14 residues long. This chain's CDR3 is CASSHRAPNTEAFF. The CDR3 DNA follows: TGTGCCAGCAGCCACCGGGCCCCGAACACTGAAGCTTTCTTT.

On this clonotype itself: It may be a read error: a sequence one base away is much more abundant. The genes are TRBV15 and TRBJ2-5; 14 positions match TRBD2. This CDR3 is 17 amino acids long. The germline gives CDR1 LNHNV, CDR2 YYDKDF (reference sequence). DNA of the CDR3: TGTGCCACCAGCAGAAGACTAGCGGGAGGGCCGGGGGAGATCCAGTACTTC. This sequence encodes CATSRRLAGGPGEIQYF.

This clonotype came up a few times. V is TRBV28 and J is TRBJ1-1; 7 bases line up with TRBD1. V gave up 5 bases and J gave up 6 bases; unmatched junction bases: 12. The CDR3 spans 15 residues. Germline V gene sequence: CDR1 MDHEN, CDR2 SYDVKM. The CDR3 reads CASSPRGGGNAEAFF. The CDR3 DNA reads TGTGCCAGCAGTCCCCGCGGAGGGGGCAATGCTGAAGCTTTCTTT.

The chain combines TRBV7-9 with TRBJ2-3; 12 bases fit TRBD2. Looked up from germline, CDR1 is SEHNR and CDR2 is FQNEAQ (reference sequence). J lost 0 bases, V lost 6 bases, and 7 bases had no gene match. The CDR3 runs to 17 residues. The CDR3 region is CASRAPGLAGSTDTQYF. The CDR3 DNA follows: TGTGCCAGCAGGGCTCCGGGACTAGCGGGCAGCACAGATACGCAGTATTTT.

With respect to this clonotype: The CDR3 does not close with the conserved phenylalanine or tryptophan, likely indicating a read error. The chain recombines TRBV18 with TRBJ2-7; 9 bases map to TRBD2. This CDR3 has 16 residues. Unmatched junction bases numbered 10, after V lost 3 bases and J lost 4 bases. The germline V gene has CDR1 KGHSH and CDR2 LQKENI. CDR3 amino acids: CASSPGWLAGRYEQYL. CDR3 DNA: TGTGCCAGCTCACCCGGGTGGCTAGCGGGACGGTACGAGCAGTACCTC.

This clonotype has ten or more counts. CDR3 DNA: TGTGCCAGCAGTACGGACACTGAAGCTTTCTTT. As protein: CASSTDTEAFF. The chain carries TRBV2 and TRBJ1-1, with no clear D. CDR1 and CDR2 (germline): SNHLY, FYNNEI. V lost 5 bases, J lost 3 bases, and 4 bases lay in between. This CDR3 is 11 amino acids long.

This clonotype was recorded many times. The CDR3 sequence is CASTRRGGSYEQYF. Written as DNA, the CDR3 is TGTGCCAGCACCCGGCGGGGGGGCAGCTACGAGCAGTACTTC. The genes are TRBV6-1 and TRBJ2-7; 9 bases map to TRBD2. The CDR3 runs 14 residues. V shed 7 bases, J shed 3 bases, and the junction held 7 bases outside the gene matches. Germline V lookup: CDR1 MNHNS, CDR2 SASEGT.

This clonotype was seen at least ten times. The J gene is TRBJ2-5, the V gene TRBV18; D possibly corresponds to TRBD2 (6 bases). This CDR3 is built from 15 residues. CDR1 KGHSH and CDR2 LQKENI come from the germline V gene. V lost 2 bases and J lost 1, with 11 bases in between. This CDR3 is CASSPSSGAQETQYF. CDR3 DNA sequence: TGTGCCAGCTCACCAAGTAGCGGAGCCCAAGAGACCCAGTACTTC. Supplemented by reference TRBV18 and TRBJ2-5, the full variable domain reads NAGVMQNPRHLVRRRGQEARLRCSPMKGHSHVYWYRQLPEEGLKFMVYLQKENIIDESGMPKERFSAEFPKEGPSILRIQQVVRGDSAAYFCASSPSSGAQETQYFGPGTRLLVL.

This clonotype was detected a few times. The CDR3, as DNA: TGTGCCAGCGGAAGCCGAATCCTTAATTCACCCCTCCACTTT. Translated: CASGSRILNSPLHF. The rearrangement joins TRBV6-2 or TRBV6-3 to TRBJ1-6; no clear D. Germline CDR1 and CDR2: MNHEY and SVGEGT. V shed 8 bases and J shed 6 bases, with 14 bases lying between them. This CDR3 has 14 residues.

Here the CDR3 DNA reads TGTGCCAGTACCCAGGGGCTAGCGATCGATGAGCAGTTCTTC. Protein: CASTQGLAIDEQFF. The chain recombines TRBV19 with TRBJ2-1; tentatively, D is TRBD1 or TRBD2 (6 bases each). The germline V gene encodes CDR1 LNHDA and CDR2 SQIVND (reference sequence). V was pared by 7 bases and J by 8 bases, with 18 bases between. The CDR3 runs 14 residues.

The table lists this clonotype with many counts. J is TRBJ1-2 and V is TRBV19; 9 nucleotides align to TRBD1. The V gene end was trimmed by 4 bases and the J gene end by 4 bases; junction bases not matched to a gene: 7. The CDR3 is 15 residues long. Germline loops: CDR1 LNHDA, CDR2 SQIVND (reference sequence). CDR3 DNA: TGTGCCAGTAGTAAAGATCCGACAGGGGGCTATGGCTACACCTTC. Its protein product is CASSKDPTGGYGYTF.